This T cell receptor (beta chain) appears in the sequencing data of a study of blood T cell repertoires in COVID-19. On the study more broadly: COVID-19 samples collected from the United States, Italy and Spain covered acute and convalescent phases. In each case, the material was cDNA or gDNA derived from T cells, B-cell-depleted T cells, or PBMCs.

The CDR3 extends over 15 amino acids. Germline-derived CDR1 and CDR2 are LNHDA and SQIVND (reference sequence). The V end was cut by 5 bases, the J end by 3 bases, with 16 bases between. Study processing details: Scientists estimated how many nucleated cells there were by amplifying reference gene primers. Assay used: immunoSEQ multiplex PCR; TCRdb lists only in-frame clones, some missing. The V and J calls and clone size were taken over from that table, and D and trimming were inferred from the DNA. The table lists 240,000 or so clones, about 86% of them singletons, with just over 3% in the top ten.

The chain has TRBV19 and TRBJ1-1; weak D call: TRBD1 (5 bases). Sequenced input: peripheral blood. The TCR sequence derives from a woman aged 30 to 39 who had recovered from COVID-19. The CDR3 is CASSLFSGSHTEAFF. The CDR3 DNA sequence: TGTGCCAGTAGTCTTTTTTCAGGGTCTCACACTGAAGCTTTCTTT.